A selection of T cell receptor beta chains follows, all from one sample in a study of cytomegalovirus exposure and HLA in healthy donors. Libraries were prepared by immunoSEQ multiplex PCR; TCRdb keeps only in-frame clonotypes and omits some of them. The sample holds over 110,000 clones; 65% to 85% are singletons and the top ten take around 2.5%. Sequenced input: PBMCs. The receptors here all came from a male donor in good health and CMV-seronegative. Both conserved end residues are part of each CDR3.

v_call cdr3_aa
TRBV30 CAWSRQGNYGYTF
TRBV7-2 CASSYWTSGSYEQYF
TRBV27 CASSLPSYEQYF
TRBV27 CASSPPGGEGNQPQHF
TRBV9 CASTWTEGSYNEQFF
TRBV29-1 CSVGSGRLNEQFF
TRBV19 CASRDIHNEQFF
TRBV30 CAWGSGTSLQFF
TRBV2 CASSHPSSEVTDTQYF
TRBV9 CASSVVQYTEAFF
TRBV27 CASSFDWTGNSPLHF
TRBV7-2 CASSGALADTQYF
TRBV7-9 CASSLQSDTQYF
TRBV6-5 CASSYSTGGFETQYF
TRBV4-1 CASSQERSGQGTDTQYF
TRBV9 CASSVGGGAGEQYF
TRBV28 CASTPDRKNTGELFF
TRBV4-2 CASSQKSGVSTEAFF
TRBV4-1 CASSPSGGISYEQYF
TRBV19 CASSIGRGGTSGKETQYF
TRBV7-8 CASSLPGQGTYEQYF
TRBV6-5 CASSYSAGGSYEQYF
TRBV7-2 CASSLNGRGETQYF
TRBV11-3 CASSSRGMNTEAFF
TRBV6-5 CASSSPGRNYGHTF
TRBV30 CAWSVQQGVGTGELFF
TRBV5-4 CASSKDRGRNNEQFF
TRBV27 CASRPTPYEGKLFF
TRBV6-5 CASSSAGWHGYTF
TRBV2 CASPLGGQGNTEAFF
TRBV7-8 CASSSGLGYEQYF
TRBV6-5 CASSYGRGPYNEQFF
TRBV6-1 CASSEVHSNYGYTF
TRBV19 CASCTTGQGIHEQYF
TRBV27 CASSSLFDSNNEQFF
TRBV27 CASSRDRVSEQYF
TRBV7-9 CASSPTSTDTQYF
TRBV5-5 CASSPGWTGELFF
TRBV30 CAWGQVGSNQPQHF
TRBV5-1 CASSLGSGSYEQFF
TRBV30 CAWSVGQYEQYF
TRBV5-8 CASSLDPSTDTQYF
TRBV10-3 CAIRGLAGGIGEQFF
TRBV5-5 CASSYTLTGKETQYF
TRBV9 CASSVARGAMETQYF
TRBV7-9 CASSQSLNGELFF
TRBV15 CATSRDRNTEAFF
TRBV18 CASSPPDGRVAKNIQYF
TRBV9 CASSVAQRETDEQFF
TRBV19 CASRLTGSSPEAFF
TRBV29-1 CSDSSEPYNEQFF